These 15 T cell receptor beta chains were all obtained from the same sample, sequenced in a study of CD8+ T cells in alopecia areata. Noted treatment: oral pan-JAK inhibitor, 5-10 mg twice daily. Extracted RNA was reverse transcribed, and the resulting cDNA served as sequencing template. Profiling relied on immunoSEQ multiplex PCR, and the TCRdb table lists in-frame clones only, not all of them. The sample lists fewer than 200,000 clones, around 50% occurring once. This material consisted of CD8+ T cells sorted from blood, taken at week 24, from a patient treated with tofacitinib. The receptors shown here come from a human donor with alopecia areata.

This clone was counted only a few times. The chain carries TRBV10-3 and TRBJ2-7, with D perhaps assigned TRBD1 or TRBD2 (5 bases each). V was clipped by 11 bases and J by 0 bases, with 23 bases between them. The germline gives CDR1 ENHRY, CDR2 SYGVKD. CDR3 length: 16 amino acids. CDR3 loop: CASSNSGTSSSYEQYF. As DNA, the CDR3 is TGTGCCTCCTCAAATTCCGGGACGTCGAGCTCCTACGAGCAGTACTTC.

The rearrangement joins TRBV11-2 to TRBJ2-7, with 7 nucleotides matching TRBD1. The CDR3 contains 15 residues. CDR1 is SGHAT, CDR2 FQNNGV, per germline. J gave up 3 bases and V 5 bases, and 10 bases lay outside the gene matches. CDR3 protein: CASSLAPGQRYEQYF. CDR3 DNA: TGTGCCAGCAGCCTCGCTCCGGGACAGCGCTACGAGCAGTACTTC.

This clone showed up just a few times. This chain uses TRBV30 with TRBJ1-2; D remains unclear. This CDR3 is built from 12 residues. Trimming left V 4 bases short and J 6 bases short, with 12 bases between. Germline V gene data show CDR1 as GTSNPN and CDR2 as SVGIG (reference sequence). CDR3 loop: CAWTARADGYTF. The CDR3 nucleotides are TGTGCCTGGACTGCGAGGGCGGATGGCTACACCTTC.

J is TRBJ1-6 and V is TRBV15; D is possibly TRBD1 (6 bases). Trimming removed 2 bases from V and 7 bases from J, with 12 bases in between. This CDR3 contains 15 residues. From germline, CDR1 is LNHNV and CDR2 YYDKDF (reference sequence). CDR3 in DNA: TGTGCCACCAGCAGAAACAGGGCCGGCAATTCACCCCTCCACTTT. As protein: CATSRNRAGNSPLHF.

The chain couples TRBV28 to TRBJ1-2, with D tentatively TRBD1 (6 bases). This CDR3 spans 13 amino acids. Per germline, CDR1 MDHEN and CDR2 SYDVKM. Between the trimmed V and J ends, which lost 3 bases and 9 bases, there was a span of 14 bases. CDR3 in amino acids: CASSFVTGSRYTF. CDR3 sequence (DNA): TGTGCCAGCAGTTTCGTTACAGGGAGTCGCTACACCTTC.

The rearrangement joins TRBV7-6 to TRBJ2-7; D not certain. The V end was cut by 5 bases, the J end by 2 bases, with 16 bases between. Germline CDR1 reads SGHVS; CDR2 reads FNYEAQ. This CDR3 has 15 residues. Here the CDR3 DNA reads TGTGCCAGCAGCCCCAATGGGAACTACCCCTACGAGCAGTACTTC. This translates into CASSPNGNYPYEQYF.

The genes are TRBV30 and TRBJ2-3; no firm D call. V lost 2 bases and J 4 bases, leaving 10 bases between the germline ends. The CDR3 totals 13 residues. Germline assignment: CDR1 GTSNPN and CDR2 SVGIG (reference sequence). The CDR3 sequence: CAWSLAASDTQYF. CDR3 coding DNA: TGTGCCTGGAGTCTGGCCGCTTCAGATACGCAGTATTTT.

CDR3 residues: CASSEAGLAGVNTGELFF. Written as DNA, the CDR3 is TGTGCCAGCAGTGAAGCAGGACTAGCGGGGGTCAACACCGGGGAGCTGTTTTTT. This chain links TRBV2 with TRBJ2-2; 13 bases are shared with TRBD2. V lost 0 bases and J lost 2; bases outside the gene matches: 3. The CDR3 runs 18 residues. Germline V gene lookup returns CDR1 SNHLY and CDR2 FYNNEI.

This chain joins TRBV5-6 and TRBJ2-5, with TRBD2 matching 7 bases. The V and J ends lost 5 bases and 5 bases, in that order; junction bases with no gene match: 6. The CDR3 length is 13 residues. Germline CDR1 and CDR2: SGHDT and YYEEEE. This CDR3 reads CASSPTSWETQYF. CDR3 bases: TGTGCCAGCAGTCCGACTAGCTGGGAGACCCAGTACTTC.

This clone was seen a few times. The rearrangement links TRBV5-6 to TRBJ1-6; D unresolved. With 5 bases removed from V and 3 bases from J, the gap between germline ends came to 3 bases. Germline loops: CDR1 SGHDT, CDR2 YYEEEE. The CDR3 is made up of 12 amino acids. Written as DNA, the CDR3 is TGTGCCAGCAGGGTCTATAATTCACCCCTCCACTTT. Translation gives CASRVYNSPLHF.

V gene TRBV27 combines with J gene TRBJ1-2; TRBD1 matches at 7 bases. Germline V gene sequence: CDR1 MNHEY, CDR2 SMNVEV (reference sequence). After removal of 5 bases from V and 4 bases from J, the junction contained 13 bases not matched to a gene. The CDR3 is 16 amino acids. The CDR3 coding sequence is TGTGCCAGCAGTCCATCGCTACCGGGACAGAGCTATGGCTACACCTTC. Translating it yields CASSPSLPGQSYGYTF.

The chain has TRBV10-3 and TRBJ1-1, with 7 bases identical to TRBD1. V shed 1 base and J 11 bases; nucleotides not matched to a gene: 4. Looked up from germline, CDR1 is ENHRY and CDR2 is SYGVKD. This CDR3 is built from 12 residues. The DNA of the CDR3 is TGTGCCATCAGTGAGTGGACAGGTGACGCTTTCTTT. Translating it yields CAISEWTGDAFF.

The chain employs TRBV6-5 and TRBJ2-5; D unclear. CDR1 and CDR2 (germline): MNHEY, SVGAGI. CDR3 length equals 14 residues. The ends were cut back, 4 bases at V and 4 bases at J, with 13 bases in the middle. The chain's CDR3 is CASSSVGGGETQYF. In DNA, the CDR3 is TGTGCCAGCAGTTCCGTCGGTGGCGGAGAGACCCAGTACTTC.

This clone was seen a handful of times. The V call is TRBV19, the J call TRBJ1-2; D ambiguous. Trimming removed 3 bases at V and 7 bases at J, with 12 bases between. Per the germline V gene, CDR1 is LNHDA and CDR2 is SQIVND (reference sequence). The CDR3 consists of 13 residues. CDR3: CASSILRSGGYTF. CDR3 nucleotides: TGTGCCAGTAGTATTTTGAGGTCTGGTGGCTACACCTTC.

There are a few counts of this clone. The CDR3 protein is CASSSQFNQPQHF. CDR3 in DNA: TGTGCCAGTAGTTCCCAGTTCAATCAGCCCCAGCATTTT. This chain joins TRBV19 and TRBJ1-5; D remains ambiguous. Per germline, CDR1 LNHDA and CDR2 SQIVND (reference sequence). The V gene lost 5 bases and the J gene lost 3 bases, with 8 bases spanning the gap. The CDR3 extends over 13 amino acids.